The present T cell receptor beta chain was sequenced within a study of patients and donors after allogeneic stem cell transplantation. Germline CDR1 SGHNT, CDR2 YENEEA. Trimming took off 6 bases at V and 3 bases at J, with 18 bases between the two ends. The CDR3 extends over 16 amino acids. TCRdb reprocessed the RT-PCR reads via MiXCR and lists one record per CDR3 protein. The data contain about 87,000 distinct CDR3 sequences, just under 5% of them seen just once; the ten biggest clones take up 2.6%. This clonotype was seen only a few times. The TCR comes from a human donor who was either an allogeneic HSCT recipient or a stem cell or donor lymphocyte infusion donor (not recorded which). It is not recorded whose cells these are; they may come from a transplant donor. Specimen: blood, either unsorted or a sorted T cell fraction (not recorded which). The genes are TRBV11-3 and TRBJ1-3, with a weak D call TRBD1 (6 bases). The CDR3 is CASSLGAHRDGNTIYF. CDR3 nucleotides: TGTGCCAGCAGTCTAGGTGCACACAGGGATGGAAACACCATATATTTT.